This TCR beta chain appears in the sequencing data of a study of blood T cell repertoires in COVID-19 (TCRdb year 2020). A note on the overall study: Samples covering the acute and convalescent phases of COVID-19 were provided by collaborators in the United States, Italy and Spain. The sample metadata nearly always contained a de-identified subject ID, COVID-19 status, age in years and sex. The repertoires were released in a freely available public database intended as a resource for research on the immune response to SARS-CoV-2. The dataset comprised deeply sampled blood TCRbeta repertoires from subjects exposed to, actively infected with, or recovered from COVID-19. The samples were drawn from two sources: the first 160 participants of the ongoing ImmuneRACE study, and approximately 1,300 subjects contributed by 6 global collaborators. HLA class I and class II types, where available, came from metadata supplied by the sample provider rather than from assay-based typing. The prospective study material was composed of cDNA or gDNA derived from T cells, B-cell-depleted T cells, or PBMCs. Overall study outcomes, separate from this receptor: Clinical and demographic metadata were provided uncurated, with the amount varying by source and participant.

In Seattle, one collaborating source enrolled patients while the infection was active and tracked those patients longitudinally over the course of disease. Collaborating institutions collected whole blood in K2EDTA tubes following their own protocols. Collaborator samples were shipped for TCRbeta analysis as frozen whole blood, isolated PBMCs, or DNA extracted from either sample type. The V end loses 4 bases and the J end loses 2 bases, and a stretch of 9 bases separates them. The germline V gene (reference sequence) gives CDR1 as LGHDT and CDR2 as YNNKEL. The CDR3 has 13 amino acids, counting the end cysteine and phenylalanine. Only CDR3 DNA remains: 39 bases, in frame from the first base. A word on this clone: Its antigen is not yet known. No qualities accompany the bases; no much larger clone lies one base away.

TCRbeta CDR3 regions were amplified from genomic DNA by means of the immunoSEQ Assay, a bias-controlled multiplex PCR. Processing in the source paper ran as follows. The number of nucleated cells in each sample was estimated from the amplification of reference gene primers within the assay. To quantify the absolute abundance of each unique TCRbeta CDR3 rearrangement, sequence reads were collapsed and filtered. For each sample, productive Simpson clonality was calculated as the square root of Simpson's diversity index over productive rearrangements. TCRdb re-hosts the immuneACCESS table, in-frame sequences only. Its copies lack some clones; in the studies checked, an unresolved V gene accounts for under half of them, and the cause for the rest is not known. That table is the source of V, J and clone size, and D and trimming were worked out from the DNA. This sample lists over 150,000 clones; 81% were detected once. Jointly, the top ten make up around 12% of the sample.

This chain joins TRBV3-1 (or the pseudogene TRBV3-2) to TRBJ2-7; TRBD2 is possibly the D segment (5 matching bases). This clonotype was obtained from a woman aged 80 or over with COVID-19, enrolled during active disease. The source material was peripheral blood. The CDR3: CASSRYGTYEQYF. The DNA sequence is given as TGTGCCAGCAGCCGGTACGGGACCTACGAGCAGTACTTC.